The 9 T cell receptor beta chains listed next were all sequenced from one sample in a study of blood T cells in healthy people across ages. A J-beta primer mix and a sample-barcoded 5' primer were used in a second PCR of about 7 to 12 cycles. One entry per CDR3 protein results from TCRdb running MiXCR on the 5' RACE reads. Among about 540,000 distinct CDR3 sequences, more than 20% were seen once, and the ten largest hold around 10%. These data also featured in a second study, about T cells of mothers and their children.

Material for sequencing was blood. These TCRs come from a boy younger than 18 in good health.

V and J are TRBV2 and TRBJ2-5, with a tentative D call TRBD1 (5 bases). The closer fit of TRBJ2-7 to the DNA end suggests the J call may be wrong. This CDR3 contains 12 residues. The germline V gene has CDR1 SNHLY and CDR2 FYNNEI. This chain's CDR3 is CASAGILYEQYF. For the CDR3, the DNA is TGTGCCAGCGCAGGGATTTTGTACGAGCAGTACTTC.

This clonotype showed up just a few times. The V and J genes are TRBV20-1 and TRBJ2-7; 7 nucleotides line up with TRBD1. The CDR3 is 15 residues long. CDR1 and CDR2 (germline): DFQATT, SNEGSKA (reference sequence). The V gene end was trimmed by 1 base and the J gene end by 1 base; junction bases not matched to a gene: 7. The CDR3: CSARGLDRASYEQYF. The CDR3 coding sequence is TGCAGTGCTAGAGGTCTCGACAGGGCATCCTACGAGCAGTACTTC.

This clonotype was recorded a few times. V gene TRBV27 combines with J gene TRBJ2-1, with D perhaps assigned TRBD1 or TRBD2 (5 bases each). The end of the DNA fits TRBJ2-5 better, so the J call may be wrong. The CDR3 is 16 amino acids. Germline V lookup: CDR1 MNHEY, CDR2 SMNVEV (reference sequence). This chain's CDR3 is CASSFLPGRRQETQYF. The CDR3 DNA sequence: TGTGCCAGCAGTTTTCTTCCGGGACGCCGCCAAGAGACCCAGTACTTC.

Here the CDR3 DNA reads TGCAGTGTCAGACCTGGTTCCTACGAGCAGTACTTC. It yields the protein CSVRPGSYEQYF. V is TRBV20-1 and J is TRBJ2-7; D gene uncertain. The germline gives CDR1 DFQATT, CDR2 SNEGSKA (reference sequence). V gave up 7 bases and J gave up 1 base, with 11 bases separating them. This CDR3 has 12 residues.

V is TRBV27 and J is TRBJ2-1; the match to TRBD2 covers 10 bases. The CDR3 contains 12 residues. Per the germline V gene, CDR1 is MNHEY and CDR2 is SMNVEV (reference sequence). CDR3 DNA sequence: TGTGGAGCGGGGGGGCTAAACAATGAGCAGTTCTTC. Translation gives CGAGGLNNEQFF.

The table lists this clonotype with a few counts. The chain recombines TRBV29-1 with TRBJ1-2; D is ambiguous. V was clipped by 2 bases and J by 7 bases, with 14 bases between them. The germline gives CDR1 SQVTM, CDR2 ANQGSEA. This CDR3 contains 13 residues. The CDR3 sequence is CSVESTLRAGYTF. Here the CDR3 DNA reads TGCAGCGTTGAATCCACTCTAAGGGCTGGCTACACCTTC. Using reference TRBV29-1 and TRBJ1-2 for the parts outside the CDR3, the full variable domain is SAVISQKPSRDICQRGTSLTIQCQVDSQVTMMFWYRQQPGQSLTLIATANQGSEATYESGFVIDKFPISRPNLTFSTLTVSNMSPEDSSIYLCSVESTLRAGYTFGSGTRLTVV.

The rearrangement joins TRBV29-1 to TRBJ2-7, with 7 nucleotides matching TRBD1. Trimming took 4 bases from V and 6 from J; bases not matched to a gene: 15. The CDR3 length is 15 residues. Germline V gene lookup returns CDR1 SQVTM and CDR2 ANQGSEA. In DNA, the CDR3 is TGCAGCGTTGTTGGGTCTCGGCAGGGGGTCGGCGAGCAGTACTTC. Its protein product is CSVVGSRQGVGEQYF.

The table lists this clonotype with a few counts. The chain employs TRBV19 and TRBJ2-1; 11 positions agree with TRBD1. This CDR3 has 15 residues. The V gene's germline CDR1 is LNHDA and CDR2 SQIVND (reference sequence). The trim removed 2 bases at V and 9 bases at J, leaving 6 bases unmatched. The DNA for the CDR3 is TGTGCCAGTAGTATACAGGGACAGGGGGTCACTGAGCAGTTCTTC. This sequence encodes CASSIQGQGVTEQFF.

The rearrangement links TRBV4-3 to TRBJ2-7; 9 bases line up with TRBD1. In germline, CDR1 is LGHNA, CDR2 YSLEER. Trimming removed 4 bases from V and 1 base from J; junction bases left unmatched: 2. The CDR3 is 14 amino acids. The CDR3 reads CASSLDRGSYEQYF. The CDR3 bases are TGCGCCAGCAGCCTGGACAGGGGATCCTACGAGCAGTACTTC.